This T cell receptor (beta chain) was sequenced in a study of cytomegalovirus exposure and HLA in healthy donors. General observations from the study: Later analysis showed most CMV-associated TCR beta chains appearing HLA-restricted. Confirmation in vitro established that three CMV-associated chains were specific for CMV antigens.

Vbeta (60) and Jbeta (13) primers were used in the PCR. Repertoires were generated with immunoSEQ multiplex PCR, while TCRdb's copy carries only in-frame clones and drops some. The sample contains roughly 130,000 clones, 74% of which appear only once. Concerning this clone itself: The target antigen is unknown.

Per the germline V gene, CDR1 is LGHNA and CDR2 is YSLEER. CDR3 size: 17 residues. Trimming at V came to 0 bases and at J to 3 bases, leaving 4 bases not matched to a gene. This sequence joins TRBV4-3 and TRBJ2-2, with 10 bases aligning to TRBD2. Sequencing was performed on PBMCs. The origin of this receptor is a woman in her 50s in good health and CMV-seropositive. The CDR3 DNA follows: TGCGCCAGCAGCCAAGAAGATAGCGGGGGGTACACCGGGGAGCTGTTTTTT. As protein: CASSQEDSGGYTGELFF.